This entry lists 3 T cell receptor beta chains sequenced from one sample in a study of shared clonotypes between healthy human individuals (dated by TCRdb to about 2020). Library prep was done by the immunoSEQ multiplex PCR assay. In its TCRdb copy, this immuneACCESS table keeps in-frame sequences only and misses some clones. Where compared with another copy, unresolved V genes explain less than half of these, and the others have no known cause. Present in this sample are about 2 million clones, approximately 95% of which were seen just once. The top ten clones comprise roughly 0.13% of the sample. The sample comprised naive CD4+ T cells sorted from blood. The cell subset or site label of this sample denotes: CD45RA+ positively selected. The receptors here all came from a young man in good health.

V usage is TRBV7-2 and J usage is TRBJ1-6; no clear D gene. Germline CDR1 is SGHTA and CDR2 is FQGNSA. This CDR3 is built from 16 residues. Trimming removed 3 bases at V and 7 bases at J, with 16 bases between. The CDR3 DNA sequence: TGTGCCAGCAGCTTGCGGGCCAAACATTTAAATTCACCCCTCCACTTT. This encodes CASSLRAKHLNSPLHF.

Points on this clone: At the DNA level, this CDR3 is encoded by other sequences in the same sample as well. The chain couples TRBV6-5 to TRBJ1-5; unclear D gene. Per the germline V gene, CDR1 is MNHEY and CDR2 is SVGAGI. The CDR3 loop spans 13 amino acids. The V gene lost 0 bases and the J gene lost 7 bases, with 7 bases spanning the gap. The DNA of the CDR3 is TGTGCCAGCAGTTACTCGAGTGGGCAGCCCCAGCATTTT. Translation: CASSYSSGQPQHF.

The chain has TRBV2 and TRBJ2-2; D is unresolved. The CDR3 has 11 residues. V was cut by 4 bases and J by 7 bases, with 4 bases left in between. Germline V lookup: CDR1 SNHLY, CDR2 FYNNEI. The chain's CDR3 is CASSVRGELFF. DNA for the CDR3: TGTGCCAGCAGTGTGCGCGGGGAGCTGTTTTTT. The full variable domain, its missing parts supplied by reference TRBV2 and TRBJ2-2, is EPEVTQTPSHQVTQMGQEVILRCVPISNHLYFYWYRQILGQKVEFLVSFYNNEISEKSEIFDDQFSVERPDGSNFTLKIRSTKLEDSAMYFCASSVRGELFFGEGSRLTVL.